Sequencing of this T cell receptor beta chain was carried out in a study of prognosis after radiotherapy for stage I lung cancer. Background on the study: In about a dozen patients the tumors were adenocarcinoma, and in seven they were squamous cell carcinoma. Post-radiotherapy, distant metastases were observed in a few patients (median around 7 months), whereas no significant progression was observed in around 16. Study-wide findings and caveats: Tumor specificity was not determined for the expanded TCR clones.

The germline gives CDR1 MNHNS, CDR2 SASEGT. Unmatched junction bases numbered 3, after V lost 5 bases and J lost 7 bases. This CDR3 has 13 residues. Multiplex PCR in two rounds served to amplify TCR beta CDR3 from genomic DNA. Gene-specific primers for each TRBV and TRBJ gene drove first-round PCR. TCRdb itself ran the multiplex PCR reads through MiXCR, one entry per CDR3 protein. The repertoire holds around 9,200 distinct CDR3 sequences, with 55% to 65% as singletons. Other malignancies, prior chemotherapy and prior radiotherapy were absent in all patients, each of whom was node-negative on CT and PET/CT. Regarding this clonotype: Its antigen is not identified.

This rearrangement joins TRBV6-1 to TRBJ2-1; 9 bases match TRBD1. Sample: PBMCs, taken before or after stereotactic body radiation therapy (not recorded which). The receptor was derived from a donor aged 50 or older with non-small cell lung cancer. The CDR3 here is CASSTGGWNEQFF. The CDR3 nucleotides are TGTGCCAGCAGTACAGGGGGCTGGAATGAGCAGTTCTTC.